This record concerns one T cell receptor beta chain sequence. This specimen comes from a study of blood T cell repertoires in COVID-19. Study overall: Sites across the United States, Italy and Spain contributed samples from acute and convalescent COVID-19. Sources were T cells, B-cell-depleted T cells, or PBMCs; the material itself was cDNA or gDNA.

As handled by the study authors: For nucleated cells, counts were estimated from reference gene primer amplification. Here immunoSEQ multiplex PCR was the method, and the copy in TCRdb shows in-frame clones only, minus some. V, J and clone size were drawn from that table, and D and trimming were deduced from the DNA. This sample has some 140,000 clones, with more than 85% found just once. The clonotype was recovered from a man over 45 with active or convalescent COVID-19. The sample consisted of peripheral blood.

CDR3 amino acids: CASSLSTHRGLNTEAFF. In nucleotides, the CDR3 is TGTGCCAGCAGTTTATCGACGCACAGGGGGCTGAACACTGAAGCTTTCTTT. This sequence joins TRBV27 and TRBJ1-1; TRBD1 agrees at 9 bases. V shed 0 bases, J shed 0 bases, and the junction held 5 bases outside the gene matches. Germline V gene data show CDR1 as MNHEY and CDR2 as SMNVEV (reference sequence). The CDR3 contains 17 residues.